Presented here are 6 T cell receptor beta chains from one specimen sequenced in a study of blood T cells in healthy people across ages. The use of a sample-barcoded 5' primer and a J-beta primer mix characterized a second PCR of about 6 to 12 cycles. TCRdb passed the 5' RACE reads through MiXCR, listing each CDR3 protein once. The table lists about 1.1 million distinct CDR3 sequences, 35% to 40% of them singletons, with less than 15% in the top ten. The source material was blood. These receptor sequences come from a man younger than 30 in good health.

This clonotype was picked up a small number of times. CDR3 sequence (DNA): TGTGCCAGCAGCCTCAGAAGCGGGACTCCGGCAATGGAGCAGTTCTTC. Its protein product is CASSLRSGTPAMEQFF. V and J are TRBV7-9 and TRBJ2-1; 7 bases line up with TRBD2. CDR1 SEHNR and CDR2 FQNEAQ come from the germline V gene (reference sequence). This CDR3 region has 16 residues. J was trimmed by 10 bases and V by 5 bases; bases with no gene match: 17.

The J gene is TRBJ1-6, the V gene TRBV14, with 8 positions matching TRBD1. V lost 3 bases to trimming and J lost 7 bases; unmatched junction nucleotides: 8. The CDR3 loop spans 16 amino acids. The V gene's germline CDR1 is SGHDN and CDR2 FVKESK. CDR3 DNA: TGTGCCAGCAGCCATCCGACAGGGGTAGAAAATTCACCCCTCCACTTT. Residues: CASSHPTGVENSPLHF.

Regarding this clonotype: A read error may produce the germline difference seen at one junction end. J is TRBJ2-5 and V is TRBV7-9; TRBD2 agrees at 11 bases. Germline-derived CDR1 and CDR2 are SEHNR and FQNEAQ (reference sequence). This CDR3 region has 14 residues. The DNA for the CDR3 is TGTGCCAGCAGCATAGCGGGGGGGCCGGAGATCCAGTACTTC. Its translation: CASSIAGGPEIQYF.

As to this clonotype: Compared with germline, one end of the junction differs, possibly owing to a read error. The genes are TRBV10-3 and TRBJ2-1; TRBD1 aligns across 8 bases. The CDR3 totals 14 residues. Germline V gene data show CDR1 as ENHRY and CDR2 as SYGVKD. For the CDR3, the DNA is TGTACCATCAGTCAGGACAGGGTGGACAATGAGCAGTTCTTC. Protein product: CTISQDRVDNEQFF.

This clonotype was detected only a few times. The rearrangement uses TRBV12-3 or TRBV12-4 and TRBJ1-2; no clear D gene. V dropped 4 bases and J dropped 4 bases, with 16 bases sitting between them. CDR3 size: 15 residues. The CDR3 sequence: CASSSNSRLSYGYTF. The CDR3 nucleotides are TGTGCCAGCAGTTCGAACAGCCGTTTAAGCTATGGCTACACCTTC.

This clonotype was counted only a few times. The chain carries TRBV5-1 and TRBJ1-1; no reliable D call. The CDR3 length is 15 residues. Germline lookup yields CDR1 SGHRS and CDR2 YFSETQ. V gave up 0 bases and J gave up 5 bases, with 14 bases separating them. CDR3 residues: CASSLEVRTATEAFF. Written as DNA, the CDR3 is TGCGCCAGCAGCTTGGAGGTCCGGACGGCGACTGAAGCTTTCTTT.